Described below is a single T cell receptor beta chain sequence and its context. No antigen is known for it. Base quality data are lacking; no much larger clone is found one base away. The data were taken from a study of T cell responses to AZD1222 COVID-19 vaccine (dated by TCRdb to about 2021). For the wider study: A total of 233 trial participants underwent TCR sequencing, of whom some 210 received two doses of AZD1222 and around 26 received two doses of the MenACWY control vaccine. Trial participants were enrolled by age into subgroups of 18-55, 56-69 and 70-plus years, and around 150, 28 and 57 TCR-sequenced participants, respectively, were included in these subgroups.

The time point label corresponds to: about 28 days (+/-7) after the second vaccine dose. Read against the paper, the sample's treatment or condition label means: meningococcal conjugate vaccine given as trial control. Vaccinee samples were obtained from the UK trials COV001 and COV002, which included a single-blind randomized controlled phase 2/3 trial of AZD1222 (ChAdOx1 nCoV-19) in healthy adults. For TCRbeta chain sequencing, PBMC samples were collected from trial participants at day 0 and at day 28 after the second dose. CDR1 and CDR2, looked up from the germline V gene, are SGDLS and YYNGEE. V was cut back by 4 bases and J by 7 bases, leaving a gap of 12 bases between them. CDR3 length: 14 amino acids, cysteine to phenylalanine. Just the 42-base CDR3 DNA is kept, in frame starting at base 1. The CDR3 regions of human TCRbeta chains were subjected to immunosequencing. On the authors' methods: TCRs in the repertoires were compared against a reference library of SARS-CoV-2-specific TCRs that had been generated with the MIRA antigen-specificity platform. Breadth was defined as the fraction of unique TCRs that were SARS-CoV-2-associated. Depth was defined as the fraction of total T cells that were SARS-CoV-2-associated. Each spike-specific TCR was assigned to its reactive spike region and to a CD4 or CD8 class using the MIRA data. Log10-transformed breadth and depth values were compared by one-way ANOVA with Sidak's multiple comparisons tests. What TCRdb holds here is the immuneACCESS table cut down to in-frame rearrangements. Part of the clones is not present; checked against another copy, under half of the missing clones reflect an unresolved V gene, and the others are unexplained. Clone size and the V and J calls come from that table; the DNA yielded D and trimming. This sample has about 210,000 clones in its table, and 94% of those were observed once. The ten largest clones take up around 1.5% of the sample.

What the authors observed across the whole study: Participants were mostly white British, with more females than males. The authors suggested clonal diversity may have been underestimated. In the small 56-69-year group, the increase in depth fell short of significance, most likely because of low power. The whole spike protein was spanned by vaccine-associated CD4 TCRs, and dominant responses were seen in regions 160-218 and 743-854. After two AZD1222 doses, spike-specific TCR breadth and depth were significantly higher than at day 0 and than in MenACWY recipients. Only a handful of AZD1222 recipients were SARS-CoV-2 seropositive at baseline, limiting conclusions about previously exposed vaccinees. Epitopes outside the regions mutated in the B.1.351 and B.1.1.7 variants were reportedly recognized by nearly half of the unique spike-specific TCRs. Because no day 14 peak-response samples were available, repertoires were characterized only after the peak T cell response.

Recombination connected TRBV9 to TRBJ1-6; the D gene is perhaps TRBD1, from 6 matching bases. The sample was peripheral blood, taken 28 days after the second dose of the MenACWY control vaccine. The sequence was collected from an adult who received the MenACWY meningococcal vaccine as a control. The CDR3 protein: CASSSGQPNSPLHF. The nucleotide sequence is given as TGTGCCAGCAGCTCCGGACAGCCGAATTCACCCCTCCACTTT.